This T cell receptor (beta chain) was found in a study of shared clonotypes between healthy human individuals. Study summary: The donors, a couple of women and a few men, were aged 18 to 49. Each donor contributed plates that comprised three CD4 naive, three CD4 memory, two CD8 naive and one CD8 memory.

The CDR3 runs 14 residues. Trimming left V 0 bases short and J 0 bases short, with 4 bases between. The germline V gene encodes CDR1 SGHTS and CDR2 YDEGEE. Within Nashville, Tennessee resided all donors, each a Caucasian adult. Clones were read by immunoSEQ multiplex PCR, and TCRdb kept only the in-frame ones, dropping some. The sample lists some 350,000 clones, approximately 79% seen once, with 10% to 13% in the top ten. The sequence was collected from a man aged 25 to 40 in good health. The rearrangement joins TRBV5-8 to TRBJ2-4, with no clear D. The material sequenced was memory CD4+ T cells sorted from blood. This sample's subset: CD45RA-negative fraction. In nucleotides, the CDR3 is TGTGCCAGCAGCTTGGTTTTAGCCAAAAACATTCAGTACTTC. It is translated as CASSLVLAKNIQYF. The full variable domain, completed using reference TRBV5-8 and TRBJ2-4, is EAGVTQSPTHLIKTRGQQATLRCSPISGHTSVYWYQQALGLGLQFLLWYDEGEERNRGNFPPRFSGRQFPNYSSELNVNALELEDSALYLCASSLVLAKNIQYFGAGTRLSVL.